These 3 T cell receptor beta chains came from one sample sequenced in a study of liver allograft versus peripheral blood T cells. Study in general: Peripheral blood of the recipients supplied T cell receptor repertoires that were compared with those in transplanted livers.

TCRdb itself ran the reads through MiXCR, one entry per CDR3 protein. This sample has some 9,100 distinct CDR3 sequences, with around 18% found just once. Every receptor here comes from a human patient who had a liver transplant. Part of the T cells may come from the graft donor.

This clonotype is labeled medium-sized (0.01 to 0.1%). This chain links TRBV24-1 with TRBJ1-2; 7 positions match TRBD1. Trimming cost V 3 bases and J 8 bases; bases outside gene matches: 8. This CDR3 has 14 residues. In germline, CDR1 is KGHDR, CDR2 SFDVKD. CDR3 nucleotides: TGTGCCACCAGTGATCCGACAGGGAAGAACGGCTACACCTTC. It is translated as CATSDPTGKNGYTF.

V and J are TRBV10-3 and TRBJ1-3; a possible D gene is TRBD1 (5 bases). The CDR3 is 13 residues long. The ends were cut back, 11 bases at V and 0 bases at J, with 11 bases in the middle. Germline V gene sequence: CDR1 ENHRY, CDR2 SYGVKD. The CDR3 protein is CAGGTASGNTIYF. The CDR3 coding sequence is TGTGCCGGGGGAACAGCCTCTGGAAACACCATATATTTT.

The J gene is TRBJ1-2, the V gene TRBV29-1; D remains ambiguous. CDR1 is SQVTM and CDR2 is ANQGSEA in the germline V gene. The V and J ends lost 4 bases and 0 bases respectively, with 6 bases between them. The CDR3 covers 12 residues. CDR3 sequence (DNA): TGCAGCGTTGGGTGGGCTAACTATGGCTACACCTTC. Translation: CSVGWANYGYTF.